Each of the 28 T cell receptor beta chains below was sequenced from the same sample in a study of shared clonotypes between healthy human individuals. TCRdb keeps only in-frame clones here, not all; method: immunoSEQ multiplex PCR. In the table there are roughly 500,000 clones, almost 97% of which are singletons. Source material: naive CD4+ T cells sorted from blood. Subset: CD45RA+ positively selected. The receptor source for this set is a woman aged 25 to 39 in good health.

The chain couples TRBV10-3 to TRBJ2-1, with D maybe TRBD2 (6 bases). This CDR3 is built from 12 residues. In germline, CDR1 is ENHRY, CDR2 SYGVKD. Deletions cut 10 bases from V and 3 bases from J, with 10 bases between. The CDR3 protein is CATGTDYNEQFF. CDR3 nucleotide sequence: TGTGCCACAGGGACTGACTACAATGAGCAGTTCTTC.

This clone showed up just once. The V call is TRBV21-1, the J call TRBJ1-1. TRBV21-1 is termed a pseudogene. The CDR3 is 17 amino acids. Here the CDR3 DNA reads TGTGCCAGCAGCAAAGCTGTCTTGGGGGGCGAGGACACTGAAGCTTTCTTT. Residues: CASSKAVLGGEDTEAFF.

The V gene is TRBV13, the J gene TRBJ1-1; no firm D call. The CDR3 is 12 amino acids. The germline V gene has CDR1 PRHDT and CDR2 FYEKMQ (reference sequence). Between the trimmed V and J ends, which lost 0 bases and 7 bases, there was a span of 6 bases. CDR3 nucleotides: TGTGCCAGCAGCTTAGGAGGCGGTGAAGCTTTCTTT. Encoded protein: CASSLGGGEAFF. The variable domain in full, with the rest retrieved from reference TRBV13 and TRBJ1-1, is AAGVIQSPRHLIKEKRETATLKCYPIPRHDTVYWYQQGPGQDPQFLISFYEKMQSDKGSIPDRFSAQQFSDYHSELNMSSLELGDSALYFCASSLGGGEAFFGQGTRLTVV.

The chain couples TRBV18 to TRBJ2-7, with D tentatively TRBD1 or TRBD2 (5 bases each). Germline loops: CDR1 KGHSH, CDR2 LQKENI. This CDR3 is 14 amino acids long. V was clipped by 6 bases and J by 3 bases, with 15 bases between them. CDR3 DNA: TGTGCCAGCTCCGATCAGGGACGCGTCTACGAGCAGTACTTC. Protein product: CASSDQGRVYEQYF.

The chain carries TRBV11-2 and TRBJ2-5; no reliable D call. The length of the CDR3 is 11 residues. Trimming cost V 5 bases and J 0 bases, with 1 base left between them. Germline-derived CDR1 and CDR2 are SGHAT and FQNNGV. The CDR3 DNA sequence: TGTGCCAGCAGCCACCAAGAGACCCAGTACTTC. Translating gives CASSHQETQYF. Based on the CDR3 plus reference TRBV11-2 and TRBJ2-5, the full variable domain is EAGVAQSPRYKIIEKRQSVAFWCNPISGHATLYWYQQILGQGPKLLIQFQNNGVVDDSQLPKDRFSAERLKGVDSTLKIQPAKLEDSAVYLCASSHQETQYFGPGTRLLVL.

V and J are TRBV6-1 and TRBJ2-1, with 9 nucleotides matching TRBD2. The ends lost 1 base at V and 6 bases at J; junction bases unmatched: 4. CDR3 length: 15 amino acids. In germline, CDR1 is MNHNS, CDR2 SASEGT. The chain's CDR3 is CASSEGDSGSNEQFF. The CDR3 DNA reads TGTGCCAGCAGTGAAGGGGATAGCGGGAGCAATGAGCAGTTCTTC.

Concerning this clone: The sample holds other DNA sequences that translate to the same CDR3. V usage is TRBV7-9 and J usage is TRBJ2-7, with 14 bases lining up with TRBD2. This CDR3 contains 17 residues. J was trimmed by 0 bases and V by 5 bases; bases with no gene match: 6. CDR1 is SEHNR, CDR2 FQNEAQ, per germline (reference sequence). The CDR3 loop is CASSTGLAGGYSYEQYF. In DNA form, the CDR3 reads TGTGCCAGCAGCACCGGACTAGCGGGAGGTTACTCCTACGAGCAGTACTTC.

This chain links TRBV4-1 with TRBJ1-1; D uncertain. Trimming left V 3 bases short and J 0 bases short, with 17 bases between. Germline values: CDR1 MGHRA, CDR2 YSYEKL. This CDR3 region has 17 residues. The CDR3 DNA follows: TGCGCCAGCAGCCACGGACGTACGGACCGACTGAACACTGAAGCTTTCTTT. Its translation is CASSHGRTDRLNTEAFF.

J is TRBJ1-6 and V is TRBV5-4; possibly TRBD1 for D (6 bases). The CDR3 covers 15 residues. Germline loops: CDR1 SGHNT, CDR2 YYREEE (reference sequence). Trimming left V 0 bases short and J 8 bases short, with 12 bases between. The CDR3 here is CASSLARGHDSPLHF. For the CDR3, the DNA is TGTGCCAGCAGCTTGGCACGGGGGCACGATTCACCCCTCCACTTT. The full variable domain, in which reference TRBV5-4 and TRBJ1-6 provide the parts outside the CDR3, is ETGVTQSPTHLIKTRGQQVTLRCSSQSGHNTVSWYQQALGQGPQFIFQYYREEENGRGNFPPRFSGLQFPNYSSELNVNALELDDSALYLCASSLARGHDSPLHFGNGTRLTVT.

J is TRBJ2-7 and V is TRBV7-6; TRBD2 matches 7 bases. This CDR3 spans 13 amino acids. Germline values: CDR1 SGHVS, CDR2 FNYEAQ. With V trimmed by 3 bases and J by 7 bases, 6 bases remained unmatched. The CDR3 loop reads CASSLGEGREQYF. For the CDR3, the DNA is TGTGCCAGCAGCTTGGGGGAGGGGAGGGAGCAGTACTTC.

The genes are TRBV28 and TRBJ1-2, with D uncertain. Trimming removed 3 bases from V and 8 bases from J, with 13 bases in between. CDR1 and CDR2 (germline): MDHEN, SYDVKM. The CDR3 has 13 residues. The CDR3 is CASSLDRLLGYTF. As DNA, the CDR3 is TGTGCCAGCAGTTTGGATAGGCTGTTGGGCTACACCTTC.

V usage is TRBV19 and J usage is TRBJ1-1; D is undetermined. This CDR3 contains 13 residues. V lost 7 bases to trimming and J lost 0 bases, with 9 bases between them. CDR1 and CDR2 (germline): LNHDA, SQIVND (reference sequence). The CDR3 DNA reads TGTGCCAGTACCACGGACTTGAACACTGAAGCTTTCTTT. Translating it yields CASTTDLNTEAFF.

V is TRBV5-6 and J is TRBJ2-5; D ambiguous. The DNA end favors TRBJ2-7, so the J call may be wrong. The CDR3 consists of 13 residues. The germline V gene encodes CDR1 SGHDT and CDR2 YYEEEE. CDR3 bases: TGTGCCAGCAGCCTAGAGTTCCCCTACGAGCAGTACTTC. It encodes CASSLEFPYEQYF.

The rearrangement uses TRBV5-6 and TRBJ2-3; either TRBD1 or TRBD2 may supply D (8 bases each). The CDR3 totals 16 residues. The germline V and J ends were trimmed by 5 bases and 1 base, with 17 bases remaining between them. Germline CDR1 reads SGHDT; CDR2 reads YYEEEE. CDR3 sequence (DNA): TGTGCCAGCAGTCACATAGCGGGACAGGGCACAGATACGCAGTATTTT. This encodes CASSHIAGQGTDTQYF.

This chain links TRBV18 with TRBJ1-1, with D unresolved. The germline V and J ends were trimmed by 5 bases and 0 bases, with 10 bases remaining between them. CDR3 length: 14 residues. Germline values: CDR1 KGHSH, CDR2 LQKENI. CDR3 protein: CASSFAHMNTEAFF. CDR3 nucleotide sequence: TGTGCCAGCTCATTTGCACATATGAACACTGAAGCTTTCTTT.

The CDR3: CASRGGQETQYF. CDR3 nucleotides: TGTGCCAGTAGAGGTGGTCAAGAGACCCAGTACTTC. The rearrangement links TRBV19 to TRBJ2-5, with unresolved D. Germline-derived CDR1 and CDR2 are LNHDA and SQIVND (reference sequence). V was pared by 6 bases and J by 2 bases, with 7 bases between. The CDR3 has 12 residues. The full variable domain, with the rest looked up from reference TRBV19 and TRBJ2-5, is DGGITQSPKYLFRKEGQNVTLSCEQNLNHDAMYWYRQDPGQGLRLIYYSQIVNDFQKGDIAEGYSVSREKKESFPLTVTSAQKNPTAFYLCASRGGQETQYFGPGTRLLVL.

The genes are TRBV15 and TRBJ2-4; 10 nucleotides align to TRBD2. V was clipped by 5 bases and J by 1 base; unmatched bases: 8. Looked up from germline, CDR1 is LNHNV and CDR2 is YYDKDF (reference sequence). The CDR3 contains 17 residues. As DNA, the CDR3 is TGTGCCACCAGCGACCGGGCTAGCGGGAGCGCCAAAAACATTCAGTACTTC. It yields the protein CATSDRASGSAKNIQYF.

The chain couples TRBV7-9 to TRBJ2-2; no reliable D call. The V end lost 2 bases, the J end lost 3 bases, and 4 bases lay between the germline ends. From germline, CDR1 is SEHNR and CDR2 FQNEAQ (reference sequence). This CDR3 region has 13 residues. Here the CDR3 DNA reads TGTGCCAGCAGCTTAAGGGACACCGGGGAGCTGTTTTTT. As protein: CASSLRDTGELFF. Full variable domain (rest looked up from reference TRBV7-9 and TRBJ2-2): DTGVSQNPRHKITKRGQNVTFRCDPISEHNRLYWYRQTLGQGPEFLTYFQNEAQLEKSRLLSDRFSAERPKGSFSTLEIQRTEQGDSAMYLCASSLRDTGELFFGEGSRLTVL.

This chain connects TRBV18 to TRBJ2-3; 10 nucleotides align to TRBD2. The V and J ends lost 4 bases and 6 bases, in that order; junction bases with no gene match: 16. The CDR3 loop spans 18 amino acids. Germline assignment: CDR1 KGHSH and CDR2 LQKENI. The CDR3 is CASSLSLPSGSLGDTQYF. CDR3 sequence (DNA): TGTGCCAGCTCACTCTCCCTCCCTAGCGGGAGTCTCGGGGATACGCAGTATTTT. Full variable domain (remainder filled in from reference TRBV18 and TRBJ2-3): NAGVMQNPRHLVRRRGQEARLRCSPMKGHSHVYWYRQLPEEGLKFMVYLQKENIIDESGMPKERFSAEFPKEGPSILRIQQVVRGDSAAYFCASSLSLPSGSLGDTQYFGPGTRLTVL.

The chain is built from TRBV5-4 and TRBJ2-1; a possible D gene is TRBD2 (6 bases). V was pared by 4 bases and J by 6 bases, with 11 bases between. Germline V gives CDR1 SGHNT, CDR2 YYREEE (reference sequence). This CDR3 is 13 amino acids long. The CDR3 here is CASSGGRGNEQFF. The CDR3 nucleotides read TGTGCCAGCAGCGGAGGGCGGGGCAATGAGCAGTTCTTC. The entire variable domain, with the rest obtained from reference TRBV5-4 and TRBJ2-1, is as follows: ETGVTQSPTHLIKTRGQQVTLRCSSQSGHNTVSWYQQALGQGPQFIFQYYREEENGRGNFPPRFSGLQFPNYSSELNVNALELDDSALYLCASSGGRGNEQFFGPGTRLTVL.

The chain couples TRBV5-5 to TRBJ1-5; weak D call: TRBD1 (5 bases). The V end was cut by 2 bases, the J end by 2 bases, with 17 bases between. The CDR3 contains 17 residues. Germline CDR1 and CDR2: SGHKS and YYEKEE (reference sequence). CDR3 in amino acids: CASSFEAGSYGNQPQHF. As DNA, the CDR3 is TGTGCCAGCAGCTTTGAGGCAGGGTCTTATGGCAATCAGCCCCAGCATTTT.

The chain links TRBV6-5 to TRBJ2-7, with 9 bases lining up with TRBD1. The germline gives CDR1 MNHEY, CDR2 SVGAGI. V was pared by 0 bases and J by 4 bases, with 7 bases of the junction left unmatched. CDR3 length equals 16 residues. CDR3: CASSYSNPDRGYEQYF. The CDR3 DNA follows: TGTGCCAGCAGTTACTCGAACCCGGACAGGGGATACGAGCAGTACTTC.

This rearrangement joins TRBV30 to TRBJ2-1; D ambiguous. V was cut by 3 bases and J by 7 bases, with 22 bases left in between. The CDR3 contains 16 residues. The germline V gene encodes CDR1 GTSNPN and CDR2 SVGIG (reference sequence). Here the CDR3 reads CAWRKGSPHQGNEQFF. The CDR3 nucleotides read TGTGCCTGGAGGAAAGGCTCCCCGCACCAAGGAAATGAGCAGTTCTTC.

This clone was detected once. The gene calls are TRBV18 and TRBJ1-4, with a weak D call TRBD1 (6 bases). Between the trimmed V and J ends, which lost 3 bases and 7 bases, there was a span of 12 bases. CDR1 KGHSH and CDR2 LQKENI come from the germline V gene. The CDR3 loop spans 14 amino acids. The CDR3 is CASSPGGAGEKLFF. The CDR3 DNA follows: TGTGCCAGCTCACCTGGGGGCGCCGGTGAAAAACTGTTTTTT.

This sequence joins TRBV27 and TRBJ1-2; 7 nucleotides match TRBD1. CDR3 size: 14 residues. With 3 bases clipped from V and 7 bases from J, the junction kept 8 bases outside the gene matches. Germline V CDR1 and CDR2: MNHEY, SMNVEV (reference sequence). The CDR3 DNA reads TGTGCCAGCAGTTTTGGGAACAGGGGATCTGGCTACACCTTC. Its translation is CASSFGNRGSGYTF.

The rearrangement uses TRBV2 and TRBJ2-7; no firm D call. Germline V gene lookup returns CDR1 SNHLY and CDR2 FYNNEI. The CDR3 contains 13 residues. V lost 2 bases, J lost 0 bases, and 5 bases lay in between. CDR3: CASSEYYSYEQYF. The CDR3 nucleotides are TGTGCCAGCAGTGAATATTACTCCTACGAGCAGTACTTC.

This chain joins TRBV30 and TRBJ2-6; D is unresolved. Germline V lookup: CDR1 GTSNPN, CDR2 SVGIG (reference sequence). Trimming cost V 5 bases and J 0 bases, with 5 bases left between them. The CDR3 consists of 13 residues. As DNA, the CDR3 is TGTGCCTGGGCCGTCTCTGGGGCCAACGTCCTGACTTTC. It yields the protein CAWAVSGANVLTF.

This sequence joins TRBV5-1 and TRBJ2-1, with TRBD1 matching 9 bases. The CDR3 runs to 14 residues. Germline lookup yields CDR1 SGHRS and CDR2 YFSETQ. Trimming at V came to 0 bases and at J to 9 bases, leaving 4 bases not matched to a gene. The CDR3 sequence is CASSLVADRGEQFF. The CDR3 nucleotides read TGCGCCAGCAGCTTGGTGGCGGACAGGGGTGAGCAGTTCTTC.